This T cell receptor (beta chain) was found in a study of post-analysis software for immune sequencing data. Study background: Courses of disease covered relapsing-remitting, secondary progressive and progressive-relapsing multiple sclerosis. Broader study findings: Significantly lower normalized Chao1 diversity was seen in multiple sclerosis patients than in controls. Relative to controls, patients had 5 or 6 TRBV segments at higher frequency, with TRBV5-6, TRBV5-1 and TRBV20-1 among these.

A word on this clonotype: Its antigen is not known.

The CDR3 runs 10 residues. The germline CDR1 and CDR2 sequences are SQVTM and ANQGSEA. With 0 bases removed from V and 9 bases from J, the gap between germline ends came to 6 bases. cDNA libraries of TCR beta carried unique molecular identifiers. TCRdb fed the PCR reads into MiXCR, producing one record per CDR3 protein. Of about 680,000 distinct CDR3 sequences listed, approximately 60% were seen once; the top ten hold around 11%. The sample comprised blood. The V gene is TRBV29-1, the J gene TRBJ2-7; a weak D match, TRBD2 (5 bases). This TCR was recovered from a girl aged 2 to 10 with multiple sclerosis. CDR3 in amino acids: CSVEERGQYF. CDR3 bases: TGCAGCGTTGAAGAACGGGGGCAGTACTTC.